The sequence of this T cell receptor (beta chain) was determined in a study of T cell responses to AZD1222 COVID-19 vaccine. The protocol was immunoSEQ multiplex PCR, while the TCRdb copy is restricted to in-frame clones and leaves out a portion. Here the sample spans some 130,000 clones, 85% to 90% being singletons. Findings and limits, study-wide: Nearly half of unique spike-specific TCRs reportedly avoided B.1.351 and B.1.1.7 mutated regions.

Germline loops: CDR1 KGHSH, CDR2 LQKENI. Deletions cut 6 bases from V and 8 bases from J, with 16 bases between. The CDR3 is 14 amino acids. About this clone itself: Its matching antigen is unknown.

The sequencing used peripheral blood, collected on day 0 of AZD1222 vaccination. This TCR derives from an adult in good health. This chain connects TRBV18 to TRBJ1-4, with D possibly being TRBD1 (5 bases). The CDR3 region has the DNA TGTGCCAGCTCCTTTCCGGGGGTACCGGAAAAACTGTTTTTT. Its protein product is CASSFPGVPEKLFF.